A single sample is the source of the 21 T cell receptor beta chains below, sequenced in a study of T cells in Graves' hyperthyroidism and ophthalmopathy. From RNA transcripts, TCR beta CDR3 regions were amplified. The HTBI primer set was used in a first-round RT-PCR of the TCR CDR3. MiXCR was run by TCRdb on the multiplex PCR reads, yielding one entry per CDR3 protein. The top ten hold approximately 35% of the sample, which has a few hundred thousand distinct CDR3 sequences, about 19% seen once. Sequenced: blood. Every receptor here comes from a man aged 50 to 59 with Graves' ophthalmopathy.

This clonotype was found a few times. V is TRBV20-1 and J is TRBJ1-6, with D hard to call. Per germline, CDR1 DFQATT and CDR2 SNEGSKA (reference sequence). The CDR3 sequence is 15 residues long. Trimming cost V 0 bases and J 5 bases, with 11 bases left between them. This CDR3 is CSARDRQADNSPLHF. In DNA form, the CDR3 reads TGCAGTGCTAGAGATAGGCAGGCAGATAATTCACCCCTCCACTTT.

This chain uses TRBV3-1 with TRBJ1-1; TRBD1 might be the D (5 bases). V lost 1 base to trimming and J lost 8 bases, with 11 bases between them. This CDR3 comprises 13 residues. Per the germline V gene, CDR1 is LGHDT and CDR2 is YNNKEL (reference sequence). The CDR3 sequence: CASSQGGTAEAFF. The CDR3 nucleotides read TGTGCCAGCAGCCAAGGCGGGACGGCCGAAGCTTTCTTT.

The genes are TRBV6-2 or TRBV6-3 and TRBJ1-4, with 11 bases identical to TRBD1. CDR1 and CDR2 from the germline V gene are MNHEY and SVGEGT. The CDR3 sequence is 15 residues long. V was clipped by 6 bases and J by 8 bases; unmatched bases: 8. DNA of the CDR3: TGTGCCAGCAGAACCCTCGGGACAGGGGGAGAAAAACTGTTTTTT. Its protein product is CASRTLGTGGEKLFF.

This clonotype was detected a few times. The CDR3 sequence: CSVLGADVSSEQYF. The DNA for the CDR3 is TGCAGCGTTTTGGGGGCAGATGTTTCGTCCGAGCAGTACTTC. The gene calls are TRBV29-1 and TRBJ2-7, with a weak D call TRBD1 (6 bases). CDR1 and CDR2 from the germline V gene are SQVTM and ANQGSEA. Trimming removed 5 bases from V and 6 bases from J, with 20 bases in between. The CDR3 consists of 14 residues.

There are many counts of this clonotype. The chain is built from TRBV28 and TRBJ2-1; D call uncertain. The CDR3 consists of 17 residues. V was pared by 5 bases and J by 2 bases, with 19 bases between. CDR1 and CDR2 from the germline V gene are MDHEN and SYDVKM. CDR3 region: CASSLHWVSWAYNEQFF. CDR3 coding DNA: TGTGCCAGCAGTCTGCATTGGGTCAGCTGGGCCTACAATGAGCAGTTCTTC.

This clonotype has at least ten counts. This chain connects TRBV2 to TRBJ1-1; 8 bases align to TRBD1. CDR1 SNHLY and CDR2 FYNNEI come from the germline V gene. CDR3 length equals 15 residues. V trimming: 4 bases; J trimming: 4 bases; junction bases outside the gene matches: 8. CDR3 bases: TGTGCCAGCAGTGGGGGGGGACAGGCGGTCACTGAAGCTTTCTTT. Translated: CASSGGGQAVTEAFF.

The chain uses TRBV5-1 and TRBJ2-1; 10 bases map to TRBD2. V lost 2 bases, J lost 7 bases, and 9 bases stayed unmatched. Germline lookup yields CDR1 SGHRS and CDR2 YFSETQ. The CDR3 covers 16 residues. The CDR3 region is CASSFDFVAGGNEQFF. The DNA for the CDR3 is TGCGCCAGCAGCTTCGACTTCGTAGCGGGAGGTAATGAGCAGTTCTTC.

This rearrangement joins TRBV10-1 to TRBJ2-4, with D possibly being TRBD1 or TRBD2 (5 bases each). Trimming took 4 bases from V and 8 from J, leaving 15 bases between them. The CDR3 runs to 14 residues. Germline V gene lookup returns CDR1 WNHNN and CDR2 SYGVQD (reference sequence). The CDR3 reads CASSASGTGHIQYF. CDR3 in DNA: TGCGCCAGCAGTGCCTCAGGGACGGGGCACATTCAGTACTTC.

With regard to this clonotype: With a much larger clone just one base away, this may be a read error. The genes are TRBV2 and TRBJ2-1; 9 bases are a match to TRBD1. The V and J ends lost 6 bases and 2 bases, in that order; junction bases with no gene match: 8. The CDR3 loop spans 16 amino acids. Per the germline V gene, CDR1 is SNHLY and CDR2 is FYNNEI. CDR3 DNA sequence: TGTGCCAGCAGCTTAGACGGGACAGGGCCCTACAATGAGCAGTTCTTC. Translating it yields CASSLDGTGPYNEQFF.

This clonotype was observed at least ten times. This chain uses TRBV19 with TRBJ2-1; 13 nucleotides align to TRBD2. CDR1 is LNHDA, CDR2 SQIVND, per germline (reference sequence). The CDR3 extends over 15 amino acids. Unmatched junction bases numbered 7, after V lost 5 bases and J lost 9 bases. CDR3 sequence (DNA): TGTGCCAGTAGTCCGGGACTAGCGGGATCTTTTGAGCAGTTCTTC. This translates into CASSPGLAGSFEQFF.

The chain carries TRBV24-1 and TRBJ2-1; possibly TRBD1 for D (5 bases). CDR1 is KGHDR and CDR2 is SFDVKD in the germline V gene. V lost 3 bases, J lost 9 bases, and 11 bases lay in between. The CDR3 extends over 13 amino acids. CDR3 DNA: TGTGCCACCAGTGATGGGGCTTCGAGTGAGCAGTTCTTC. Its protein product is CATSDGASSEQFF.

This clonotype was counted ten times or more. CDR3 loop: CASSLGGHNYGYTF. The CDR3 region has the DNA TGTGCCAGCTCGTTGGGGGGGCACAACTATGGCTACACCTTC. The chain carries TRBV28 and TRBJ1-2, with a weak D call TRBD1 (6 bases). Trimming removed 8 bases at V and 2 bases at J, with 15 bases between. Germline CDR1 and CDR2: MDHEN and SYDVKM. The CDR3 is 14 amino acids.

In this sample, this clonotype turned up many times. The rearrangement uses TRBV5-1 and TRBJ2-1, with 9 nucleotides matching TRBD1. The germline gives CDR1 SGHRS, CDR2 YFSETQ. Trimming at V came to 7 bases and at J to 8 bases, leaving 22 bases not matched to a gene. The CDR3 sequence is 18 residues long. Here the CDR3 DNA reads TGCGCCAGCGGAAAAACAGGGGGCGATTCCAACCTGGGGCATGAGCAGTTCTTC. As protein: CASGKTGGDSNLGHEQFF.

This clonotype occurred a few times. The chain joins TRBV19 to TRBJ2-5, with D tentatively TRBD1 or TRBD2 (5 bases each). The CDR3 runs to 14 residues. The V end was cut by 4 bases, the J end by 3 bases, with 12 bases between. Per the germline V gene, CDR1 is LNHDA and CDR2 is SQIVND (reference sequence). The CDR3 nucleotides are TGTGCCAGTAGTACGACCGGGACGGAAGAGACCCAGTACTTC. Protein product: CASSTTGTEETQYF.

As regards this clonotype: A much larger clone lies a single base off, so this may be a read error. J is TRBJ2-4 and V is TRBV6-9; D possibly corresponds to TRBD2 (5 bases). CDR1 MNHGY and CDR2 SVAAGI come from the germline V gene. The CDR3 runs 13 residues. This chain's CDR3 is CASSLTGVDIQHF. CDR3 nucleotide sequence: TGTGCCAGCAGTTTGACCGGGGTAGACATTCAGCACTTC.

The chain uses TRBV24-1 and TRBJ2-5; D remains ambiguous. V dropped 4 bases and J dropped 5 bases, with 13 bases sitting between them. Germline V gene sequence: CDR1 KGHDR, CDR2 SFDVKD. The CDR3 contains 14 residues. The CDR3 reads CATSDRRVSETQYF. The DNA of the CDR3 is TGTGCCACCAGTGACCGACGAGTTTCGGAGACCCAGTACTTC.

The chain is built from TRBV6-1 and TRBJ1-5, with D uncertain. The V gene's germline CDR1 is MNHNS and CDR2 SASEGT. V was shortened by 6 bases and J by 4 bases, with 13 bases between the two germline ends. The CDR3 runs to 14 residues. The CDR3 DNA sequence: TGTGCCAGCAGCGTCCCGGTAGATAATCAGCCCCAGCATTTT. Translation gives CASSVPVDNQPQHF.

This clonotype was observed at least ten times. V gene TRBV12-3 or TRBV12-4 combines with J gene TRBJ2-7; 11 bases fit TRBD2. V shed 3 bases, J shed 3 bases, and the junction held 10 bases outside the gene matches. This CDR3 has 17 residues. This chain's CDR3 is CASSFLIRLAGHYEQYF. In DNA form, the CDR3 reads TGTGCCAGCAGTTTCTTGATAAGACTAGCGGGGCACTACGAGCAGTACTTC.

This clonotype has just a few counts. The chain carries TRBV28 and TRBJ2-7; D tentatively reads TRBD1 or TRBD2 (5 bases each). CDR3 length: 15 residues. Trimming cost V 3 bases and J 3 bases, with 15 bases left between them. CDR1 and CDR2 (germline): MDHEN, SYDVKM. CDR3 nucleotide sequence: TGTGCCAGCAGTTTGGCTGGGACGGGGAACTACGAGCAGTACTTC. It specifies CASSLAGTGNYEQYF.

The chain couples TRBV4-2 to TRBJ1-2, with D perhaps TRBD1 (6 bases). CDR1 and CDR2 from the germline V gene are LGHNA and YNFKEQ. V lost 4 bases, J lost 0 bases, and 9 bases lay in between. CDR3 size: 14 residues. The CDR3 coding sequence is TGTGCCAGCAGCCCCGGGGGCCCTAACTATGGCTACACCTTC. Protein: CASSPGGPNYGYTF.

The table lists this clonotype with a few counts. Here the CDR3 reads CASGGGWGIEQYF. In DNA form, the CDR3 reads TGTGCCAGCGGCGGCGGGTGGGGCATCGAGCAGTACTTC. The rearrangement uses TRBV5-4 and TRBJ2-7; D is tentatively TRBD1 or TRBD2 (5 bases each). CDR1 and CDR2 from the germline V gene are SGHNT and YYREEE (reference sequence). The CDR3 has 13 amino acids. V was clipped by 7 bases and J by 6 bases, with 17 bases between them.